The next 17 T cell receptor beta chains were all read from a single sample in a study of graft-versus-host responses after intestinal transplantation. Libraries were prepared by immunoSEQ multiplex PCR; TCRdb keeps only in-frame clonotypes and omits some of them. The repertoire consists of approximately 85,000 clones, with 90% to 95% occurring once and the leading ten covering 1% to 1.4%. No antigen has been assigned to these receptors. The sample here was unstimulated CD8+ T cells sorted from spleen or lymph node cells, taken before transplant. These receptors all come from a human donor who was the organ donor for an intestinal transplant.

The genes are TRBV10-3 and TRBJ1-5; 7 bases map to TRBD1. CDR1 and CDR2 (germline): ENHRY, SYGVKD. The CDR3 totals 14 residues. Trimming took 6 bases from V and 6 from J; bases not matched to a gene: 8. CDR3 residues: CAISGPPGGQPQHF. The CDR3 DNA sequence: TGTGCCATCAGCGGCCCTCCAGGGGGTCAGCCCCAGCATTTT.

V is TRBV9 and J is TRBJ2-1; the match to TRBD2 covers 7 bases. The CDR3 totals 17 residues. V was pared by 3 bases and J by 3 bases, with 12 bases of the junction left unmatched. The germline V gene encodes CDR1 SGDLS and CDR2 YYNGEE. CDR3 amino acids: CASSGGSGTMGYNEQFF. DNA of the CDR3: TGTGCCAGCAGCGGGGGGTCCGGGACTATGGGCTACAATGAGCAGTTCTTC.

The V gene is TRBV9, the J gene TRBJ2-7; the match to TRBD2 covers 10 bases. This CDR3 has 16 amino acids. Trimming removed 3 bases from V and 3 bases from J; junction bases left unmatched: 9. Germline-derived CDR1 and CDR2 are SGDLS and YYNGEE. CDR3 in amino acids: CASSGIAGGPIYEQYF. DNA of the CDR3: TGTGCCAGCAGCGGTATAGCGGGAGGACCGATCTACGAGCAGTACTTC.

CDR3 residues: CSARTGGAYEQYF. The CDR3 nucleotides are TGCAGCGCCCGGACAGGGGGCGCTTACGAGCAGTACTTC. The V gene is TRBV29-1, the J gene TRBJ2-7; the match to TRBD1 covers 11 bases. CDR1 SQVTM and CDR2 ANQGSEA come from the germline V gene. The V gene end was trimmed by 7 bases and the J gene end by 4 bases; junction bases not matched to a gene: 6. This CDR3 region has 13 residues.

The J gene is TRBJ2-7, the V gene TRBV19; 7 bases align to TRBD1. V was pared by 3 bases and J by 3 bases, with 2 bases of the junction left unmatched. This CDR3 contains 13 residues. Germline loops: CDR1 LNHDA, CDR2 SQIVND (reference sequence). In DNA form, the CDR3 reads TGTGCCAGTAGTATCACAGGGGTCTACGAGCAGTACTTC. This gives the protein CASSITGVYEQYF.

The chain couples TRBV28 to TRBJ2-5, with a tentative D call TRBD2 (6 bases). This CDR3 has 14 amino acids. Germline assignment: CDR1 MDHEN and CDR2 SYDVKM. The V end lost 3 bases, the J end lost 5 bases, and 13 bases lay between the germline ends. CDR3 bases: TGTGCCAGCAGTTTTTCGGGGGTATGGGAGACCCAGTACTTC. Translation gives CASSFSGVWETQYF.

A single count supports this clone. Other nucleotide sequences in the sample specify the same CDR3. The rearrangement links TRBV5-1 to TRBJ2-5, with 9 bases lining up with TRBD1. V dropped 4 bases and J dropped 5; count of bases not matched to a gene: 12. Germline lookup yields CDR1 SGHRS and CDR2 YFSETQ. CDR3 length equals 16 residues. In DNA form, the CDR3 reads TGCGCCAGCAGCCTCGGGACAGGGAGAGGCGAGGAGACCCAGTACTTC. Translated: CASSLGTGRGEETQYF.

This CDR3 is CASGPPLQETQYF. In DNA, the CDR3 is TGTGCTAGTGGCCCCCCCCTTCAAGAGACCCAGTACTTC. This chain links TRBV12-5 with TRBJ2-5, with D unclear. The germline gives CDR1 LGHNT, CDR2 FRNRAP. With 6 bases removed from V and 2 bases from J, the gap between germline ends came to 10 bases. CDR3 size: 13 residues.

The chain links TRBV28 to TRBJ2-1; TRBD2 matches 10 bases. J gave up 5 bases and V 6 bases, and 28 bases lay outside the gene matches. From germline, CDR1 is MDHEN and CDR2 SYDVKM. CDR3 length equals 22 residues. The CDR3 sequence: CASSLPPRDTGASGSPHNEQFF. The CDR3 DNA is TGTGCCAGCAGCCTCCCCCCCCGGGACACTGGAGCTAGCGGGAGTCCCCACAATGAGCAGTTCTTC.

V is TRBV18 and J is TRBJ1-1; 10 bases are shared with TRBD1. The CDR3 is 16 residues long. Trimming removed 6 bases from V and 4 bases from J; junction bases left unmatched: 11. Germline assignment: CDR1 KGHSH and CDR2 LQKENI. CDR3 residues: CASSPEDRGCCTEAFF. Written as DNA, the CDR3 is TGTGCCAGCTCCCCCGAGGACAGGGGGTGTTGCACTGAAGCTTTCTTT. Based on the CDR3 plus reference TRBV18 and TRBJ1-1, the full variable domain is NAGVMQNPRHLVRRRGQEARLRCSPMKGHSHVYWYRQLPEEGLKFMVYLQKENIIDESGMPKERFSAEFPKEGPSILRIQQVVRGDSAAYFCASSPEDRGCCTEAFFGQGTRLTVV.

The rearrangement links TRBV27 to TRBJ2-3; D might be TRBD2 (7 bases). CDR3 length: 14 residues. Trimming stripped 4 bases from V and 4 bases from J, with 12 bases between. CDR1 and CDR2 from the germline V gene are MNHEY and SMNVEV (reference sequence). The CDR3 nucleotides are TGTGCCAGCAGTTGGGGGGGCGCGGCAGATACGCAGTATTTT. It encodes CASSWGGAADTQYF.

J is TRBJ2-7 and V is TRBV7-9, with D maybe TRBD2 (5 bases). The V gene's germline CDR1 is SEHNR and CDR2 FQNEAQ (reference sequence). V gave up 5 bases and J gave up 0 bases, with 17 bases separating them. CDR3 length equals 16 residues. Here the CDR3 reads CASSLWRAALSYEQYF. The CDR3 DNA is TGTGCCAGCAGCCTCTGGCGGGCGGCCCTCTCCTACGAGCAGTACTTC.

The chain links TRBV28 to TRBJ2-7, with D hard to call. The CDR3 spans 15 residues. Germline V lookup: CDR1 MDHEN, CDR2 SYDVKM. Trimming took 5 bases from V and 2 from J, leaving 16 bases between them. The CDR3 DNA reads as TGTGCCAGCAGTCCGACTGGAGAACCCGCCTACGAGCAGTACTTC. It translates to CASSPTGEPAYEQYF.

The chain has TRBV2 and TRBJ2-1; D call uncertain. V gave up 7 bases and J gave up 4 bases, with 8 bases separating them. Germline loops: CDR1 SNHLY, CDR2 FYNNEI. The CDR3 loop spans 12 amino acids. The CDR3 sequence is CASIPRYNEQFF. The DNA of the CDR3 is TGTGCCAGCATTCCGAGGTACAATGAGCAGTTCTTC.

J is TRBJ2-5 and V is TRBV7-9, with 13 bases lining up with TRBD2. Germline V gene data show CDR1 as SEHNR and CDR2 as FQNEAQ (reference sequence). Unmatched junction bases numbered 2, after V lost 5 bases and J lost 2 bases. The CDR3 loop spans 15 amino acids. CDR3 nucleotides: TGTGCCAGCAGCGGACTAGCGGGGGTTCAAGAGACCCAGTACTTC. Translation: CASSGLAGVQETQYF.

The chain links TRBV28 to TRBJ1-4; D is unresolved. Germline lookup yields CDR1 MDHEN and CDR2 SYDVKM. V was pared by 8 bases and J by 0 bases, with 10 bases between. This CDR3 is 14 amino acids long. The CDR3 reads CASLGGSTNEKLFF. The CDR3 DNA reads TGTGCCAGCCTTGGAGGTTCAACTAATGAAAAACTGTTTTTT.

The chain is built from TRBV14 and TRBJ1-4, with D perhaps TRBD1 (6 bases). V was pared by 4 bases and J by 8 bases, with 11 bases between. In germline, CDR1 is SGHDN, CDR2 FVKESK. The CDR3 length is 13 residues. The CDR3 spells CASSPGQTEKLFF. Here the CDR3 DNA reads TGTGCCAGCAGCCCCGGACAGACCGAAAAACTGTTTTTT.